These 8 T cell receptor beta chains share one sample of origin, sequenced in a study of blood T cell repertoires in COVID-19. Data came from immunoSEQ multiplex PCR; TCRdb stores just in-frame clones and leaves some out. The data show a few hundred thousand clones, more than 70% seen once. The specimen sequenced was peripheral blood. These receptors originate from a woman between 18 and 29 years old with acute or convalescent COVID-19.

The rearrangement links TRBV27 to TRBJ1-2; TRBD1 matches at 9 bases. Germline lookup yields CDR1 MNHEY and CDR2 SMNVEV (reference sequence). After removal of 6 bases from V and 9 bases from J, the junction contained 17 bases not matched to a gene. The CDR3 loop spans 16 amino acids. For the CDR3, the DNA is TGTGCCAGCAGCTCCTTATACGGGACAGGGATTTATCGCTACACCTTC. It is translated as CASSSLYGTGIYRYTF.

The chain carries TRBV27 and TRBJ1-2; D gene uncertain. V shed 5 bases and J shed 4 bases, with 17 bases lying between them. CDR3 length: 15 residues. Germline-derived CDR1 and CDR2 are MNHEY and SMNVEV (reference sequence). Written as DNA, the CDR3 is TGTGCCAGCAGTCTAAGCGGTTGGGGTATCTATGGCTACACCTTC. Protein product: CASSLSGWGIYGYTF.

V gene TRBV5-1 combines with J gene TRBJ2-1, with TRBD2 matching over 12 bases. CDR3 length: 17 residues. From germline, CDR1 is SGHRS and CDR2 YFSETQ. With 4 bases clipped from V and 3 bases from J, the junction kept 8 bases outside the gene matches. This CDR3 is CASSLMLAGGYYNEQFF. For the CDR3, the DNA is TGCGCCAGCAGCCTAATGCTAGCGGGAGGGTACTACAATGAGCAGTTCTTC.

The genes are TRBV27 and TRBJ2-3; 7 nucleotides align to TRBD1. The CDR3 covers 15 residues. The trim removed 6 bases at V and 2 bases at J, leaving 8 bases unmatched. CDR1 and CDR2 (germline): MNHEY, SMNVEV (reference sequence). CDR3 in DNA: TGTGCCAGCAGCTACGGGACAGAACACACAGATACGCAGTATTTT. Residues: CASSYGTEHTDTQYF.

The table lists this clone with a few counts. The CDR3 DNA sequence: TGTGCCACCAGCAGAGAAGCCGCTAGCGGGAACATAAATGAGCAGTTCTTC. Its protein product is CATSREAASGNINEQFF. V usage is TRBV15 and J usage is TRBJ2-1, with 9 positions matching TRBD2. J gave up 7 bases and V 0 bases, and 10 bases lay outside the gene matches. The CDR3 extends over 17 amino acids. Per the germline V gene, CDR1 is LNHNV and CDR2 is YYDKDF (reference sequence).

The chain combines TRBV5-6 with TRBJ1-6, with D possibly matching TRBD1 (5 bases). The germline gives CDR1 SGHDT, CDR2 YYEEEE. Trimming removed 1 base at V and 8 bases at J, with 13 bases between. The CDR3 sequence is 15 residues long. The CDR3 is CASSLPSGMYSPLHF. The DNA for the CDR3 is TGTGCCAGCAGCTTGCCATCAGGGATGTATTCACCCCTCCACTTT.

This chain uses TRBV13 with TRBJ2-7, with a weak D call TRBD2 (6 bases). CDR3 length: 15 amino acids. CDR1 is PRHDT, CDR2 FYEKMQ, per germline (reference sequence). Trimming stripped 0 bases from V and 5 bases from J, with 14 bases between. CDR3 in amino acids: CASSLGPGVLHEQYF. The CDR3 DNA follows: TGTGCCAGCAGCTTAGGTCCGGGAGTCCTCCACGAGCAGTACTTC.

V usage is TRBV10-3 and J usage is TRBJ2-7, with D hard to call. Per the germline V gene, CDR1 is ENHRY and CDR2 is SYGVKD. The CDR3 covers 12 residues. V dropped 5 bases and J dropped 3 bases, with 8 bases sitting between them. CDR3 nucleotides: TGTGCCATCAGTAAGGAGAACTACGAGCAGTACTTC. Translation gives CAISKENYEQYF.